The 20 T cell receptor beta chains below were found in one sample sequenced in a study of a mutant IDH1 vaccine in newly diagnosed glioma. For these receptors, no antigen is known. Produced via immunoSEQ multiplex PCR; TCRdb's table is partial and in-frame only. Of under 45,000 clones in the sample, 65% to 85% are singletons; the top ten hold around 2.5%. As for time point: week 23, last vaccination. In every dose of vaccine, 300 ug of mutant IDH1 20-mer peptide was given alongside topical imiquimod. The sample in question was PBMCs, obtained from a glioma patient whose treatment included an IDH1 peptide vaccine. The receptors come from a woman under 30 with glioma. Some clones in this sample may be carry-over from other donors' samples.

J is TRBJ1-1 and V is TRBV7-8, with a possible D match to TRBD1 (5 bases). Trimming removed 5 bases from V and 0 bases from J, with 13 bases in between. The CDR3 runs to 15 residues. Germline V CDR1 and CDR2: SGHVS, FQNEAQ. The CDR3 DNA reads as TGTGCCAGCAGCCTCAGGGCAGGTTTGAACACTGAAGCTTTCTTT. Amino acid sequence: CASSLRAGLNTEAFF.

The V and J genes are TRBV5-4 and TRBJ2-1; D gene ambiguous. This CDR3 region has 14 residues. Trimming left V 4 bases short and J 0 bases short, with 8 bases between. CDR1 SGHNT and CDR2 YYREEE come from the germline V gene (reference sequence). The CDR3 protein is CASSPPSSYNEQFF. For the CDR3, the DNA is TGTGCCAGCAGCCCCCCGAGCTCCTACAATGAGCAGTTCTTC.

V usage is TRBV7-2 and J usage is TRBJ1-5; possible D gene TRBD1, 5 bases. The CDR3 spans 14 residues. Germline-derived CDR1 and CDR2 are SGHTA and FQGNSA. The ends were cut back, 5 bases at V and 0 bases at J, with 8 bases in the middle. In DNA, the CDR3 is TGTGCCAGCAGCCCCAGGGTTAGCAATCAGCCCCAGCATTTT. Protein: CASSPRVSNQPQHF.

V and J are TRBV19 and TRBJ1-1; D is uncertain. Trimming pared 9 bases from V and 1 base from J, leaving 15 bases between. CDR3 size: 14 residues. Germline V CDR1 and CDR2: LNHDA, SQIVND (reference sequence). The CDR3 protein is CASRLLAANTEAFF. CDR3 DNA sequence: TGTGCCAGCAGGCTATTGGCGGCGAACACTGAAGCTTTCTTT.

J is TRBJ2-5 and V is TRBV12-5; D is ambiguous. The germline V gene encodes CDR1 LGHNT and CDR2 FRNRAP. The V and J ends lost 6 bases and 5 bases respectively, with 7 bases between them. CDR3 length equals 11 residues. The CDR3, as DNA: TGTGCTAGTGGCCCATCGGAGACCCAGTACTTC. It is translated as CASGPSETQYF. Full variable domain (outside the CDR3, taken from reference TRBV12-5 and TRBJ2-5): DARVTQTPRHKVTEMGQEVTMRCQPILGHNTVFWYRQTMMQGLELLAYFRNRAPLDDSGMPKDRFSAEMPDATLATLKIQPSEPRDSAVYFCASGPSETQYFGPGTRLLVL.

V gene TRBV5-8 combines with J gene TRBJ1-3; 9 bases match TRBD1. The CDR3 length is 16 residues. V lost 4 bases, J lost 4 bases, and 9 bases stayed unmatched. The germline CDR1 and CDR2 sequences are SGHTS and YDEGEE. The DNA for the CDR3 is TGTGCCAGCAGCGCCATACAGGGGGCGACGGGAAACACCATATATTTT. This encodes CASSAIQGATGNTIYF.

This clone was seen only a few times. V and J are TRBV11-3 and TRBJ2-7; D not certain. The CDR3 contains 11 residues. Germline assignment: CDR1 SGHNT and CDR2 YENEEA. V lost 5 bases, J lost 5 bases, and 7 bases lay in between. CDR3 coding DNA: TGTGCCAGCAGCCTCCAAGACGAGCAGTACTTC. It encodes CASSLQDEQYF.

The CDR3 DNA is TGTGCCACCAGCAGGGGGGGAGGGGACCACGAGCAGTACTTC. Amino acids: CATSRGGGDHEQYF. The V gene is TRBV15, the J gene TRBJ2-7; 7 positions match TRBD2. CDR1 is LNHNV, CDR2 YYDKDF, per germline (reference sequence). J was trimmed by 5 bases and V by 3 bases; bases with no gene match: 7. The CDR3 totals 14 residues.

The V gene is TRBV10-1, the J gene TRBJ2-3, with D tentatively TRBD2 (6 bases). Deletions cut 3 bases from V and 1 base from J, with 11 bases between. Germline lookup yields CDR1 WNHNN and CDR2 SYGVQD (reference sequence). CDR3 length: 15 residues. The CDR3 spells CASSEGGFGTDTQYF. The CDR3 nucleotides read TGCGCCAGCAGTGAAGGAGGGTTTGGCACAGATACGCAGTATTTT.

The chain has TRBV27 and TRBJ2-3, with unresolved D. From germline, CDR1 is MNHEY and CDR2 SMNVEV (reference sequence). The CDR3 is 14 amino acids. V lost 0 bases and J lost 4, with 8 bases in between. The CDR3 loop reads CASSLSRIADTQYF. The CDR3 DNA reads TGTGCCAGCAGTTTATCGCGGATCGCAGATACGCAGTATTTT.

The gene calls are TRBV6-5 and TRBJ2-7; D is undetermined. Trimming shortened V by 1 base and J by 5 bases, and 9 bases separated the two germline ends. Germline values: CDR1 MNHEY, CDR2 SVGAGI. The CDR3 loop spans 13 amino acids. DNA for the CDR3: TGTGCCAGCAGTTACTTAGGCAGGCACGAGCAGTACTTC. It is translated as CASSYLGRHEQYF.

The CDR3 is CASSQSTARDQPQHF. CDR3 DNA sequence: TGCGCCAGCAGTCAATCCACAGCGAGGGATCAGCCCCAGCATTTT. The V gene is TRBV23-1, the J gene TRBJ1-5; D remains ambiguous. TRBV23-1 is an ORF for which the function is uncertain. V dropped 0 bases and J dropped 5 bases, with 11 bases sitting between them. This CDR3 contains 15 residues.

The rearrangement uses TRBV27 and TRBJ2-1; D may be TRBD1 (7 bases). The CDR3 sequence is 15 residues long. From germline, CDR1 is MNHEY and CDR2 SMNVEV (reference sequence). V was pared by 2 bases and J by 7 bases, with 15 bases between. CDR3 DNA: TGTGCCAGCAGTTTACATTCACAGGGGAGGAATGAGCAGTTCTTC. Translation gives CASSLHSQGRNEQFF.

This rearrangement joins TRBV4-1 to TRBJ2-3; D is possibly TRBD1 (6 bases). The CDR3 extends over 14 amino acids. Germline V gene lookup returns CDR1 MGHRA and CDR2 YSYEKL. The V and J ends lost 0 bases and 5 bases respectively, with 9 bases between them. CDR3 loop: CASSQDGGGDTQYF. The CDR3 bases are TGCGCCAGCAGCCAAGATGGGGGCGGAGATACGCAGTATTTT.

This sequence joins TRBV6-1 and TRBJ2-7; D might be TRBD1 (6 bases). Germline CDR1 is MNHNS and CDR2 is SASEGT. The CDR3 contains 13 residues. The V gene lost 4 bases and the J gene lost 2 bases, with 9 bases spanning the gap. In DNA, the CDR3 is TGTGCCAGCAGTGTATACAGGGCCTACGAGCAGTACTTC. The encoded protein is CASSVYRAYEQYF.

The chain joins TRBV11-3 to TRBJ2-7; 7 nucleotides align to TRBD2. Germline-derived CDR1 and CDR2 are SGHNT and YENEEA. The CDR3 is made up of 14 amino acids. The V segment lost 4 bases and the J segment 1 base; nucleotides outside the gene matches: 4. The CDR3 is CASSWNSGSYEQYF. DNA for the CDR3: TGTGCCAGCAGCTGGAATAGCGGGTCCTACGAGCAGTACTTC.

The chain has TRBV21-1 and TRBJ2-7; the listed D gene, TRBD1, was not tested against the DNA. TRBV21-1 is termed a pseudogene. The length of the CDR3 is 15 residues. The DNA of the CDR3 is TGTGCCAGCACCCGCAGGGTAAGCTTCACCTACGAGCAGTACTTC. Residues: CASTRRVSFTYEQYF.

The chain employs TRBV4-1 and TRBJ1-4; tentatively, D is TRBD1 (6 bases). Germline CDR1 is MGHRA and CDR2 is YSYEKL. V was cut by 0 bases and J by 7 bases, with 15 bases left in between. The length of the CDR3 is 16 residues. The CDR3 reads CASSQDPEGVAEKLFF. In DNA, the CDR3 is TGCGCCAGCAGCCAAGATCCGGAGGGGGTGGCTGAAAAACTGTTTTTT.

V gene TRBV6-6 combines with J gene TRBJ2-7; 7 bases align to TRBD1. J lost 5 bases, V lost 4 bases, and 8 bases had no gene match. CDR1 is MNHNY, CDR2 SVGAGI, per germline (reference sequence). The CDR3 loop spans 14 amino acids. CDR3 loop: CASSFGTVRNEQYF. DNA of the CDR3: TGTGCCAGCAGTTTTGGGACAGTTCGGAACGAGCAGTACTTC.

This sequence joins TRBV7-2 and TRBJ1-6, with D possibly being TRBD1 (6 bases). V dropped 4 bases and J dropped 6 bases, with 13 bases sitting between them. The CDR3 is 15 amino acids. CDR1 and CDR2 (germline): SGHTA, FQGNSA. CDR3 sequence reads: CASSSTGYRNSPLHF. As DNA, the CDR3 is TGTGCCAGCAGCTCCACAGGGTACCGTAATTCACCCCTCCACTTT.